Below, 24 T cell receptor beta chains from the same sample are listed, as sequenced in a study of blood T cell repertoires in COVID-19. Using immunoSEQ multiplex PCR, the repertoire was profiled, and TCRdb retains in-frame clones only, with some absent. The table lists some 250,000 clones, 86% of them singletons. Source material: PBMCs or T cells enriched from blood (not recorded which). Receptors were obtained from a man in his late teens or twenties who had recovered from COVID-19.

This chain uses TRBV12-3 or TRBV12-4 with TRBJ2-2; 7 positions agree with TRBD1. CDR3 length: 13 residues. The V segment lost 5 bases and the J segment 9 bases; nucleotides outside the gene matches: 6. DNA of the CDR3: TGTGCCAGCAGTCTCCAGGGGGTACGGGAGCTGTTTTTT. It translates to CASSLQGVRELFF.

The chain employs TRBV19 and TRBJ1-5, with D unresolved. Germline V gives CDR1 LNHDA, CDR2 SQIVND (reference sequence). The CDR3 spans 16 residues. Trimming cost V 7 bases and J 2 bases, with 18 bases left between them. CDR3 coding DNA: TGTGCCAGTAACCAAATGGCAATCGTTGGCAATCAGCCCCAGCATTTT. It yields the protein CASNQMAIVGNQPQHF.

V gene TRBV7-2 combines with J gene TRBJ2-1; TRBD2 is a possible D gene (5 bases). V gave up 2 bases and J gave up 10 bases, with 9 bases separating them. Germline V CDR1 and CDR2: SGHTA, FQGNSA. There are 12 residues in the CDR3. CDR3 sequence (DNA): TGTGCCAGCAGCTTAACTAGGGAGGAGCAGTTCTTC. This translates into CASSLTREEQFF.

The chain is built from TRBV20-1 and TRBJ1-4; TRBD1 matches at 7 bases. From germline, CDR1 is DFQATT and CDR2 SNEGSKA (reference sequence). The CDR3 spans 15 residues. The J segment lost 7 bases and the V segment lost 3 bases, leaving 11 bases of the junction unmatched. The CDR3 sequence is CSASSDRELGEKLFF. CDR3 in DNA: TGCAGTGCTAGTTCCGACAGGGAGTTGGGTGAAAAACTGTTTTTT.

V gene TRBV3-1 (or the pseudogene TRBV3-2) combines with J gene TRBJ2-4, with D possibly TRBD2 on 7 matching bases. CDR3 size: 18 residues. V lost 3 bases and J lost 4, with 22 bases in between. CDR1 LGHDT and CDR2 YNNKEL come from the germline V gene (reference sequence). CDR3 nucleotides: TGTGCCAGCAGCCACTTGCGGGGGCAGGGAAGTAAAAAAAACATTCAGTACTTC. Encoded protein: CASSHLRGQGSKKNIQYF.

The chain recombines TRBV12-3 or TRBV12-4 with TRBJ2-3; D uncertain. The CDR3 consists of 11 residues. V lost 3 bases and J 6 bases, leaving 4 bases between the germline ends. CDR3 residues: CASSLRDTQYF. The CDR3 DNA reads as TGTGCCAGCAGTTTGAGGGATACGCAGTATTTT.

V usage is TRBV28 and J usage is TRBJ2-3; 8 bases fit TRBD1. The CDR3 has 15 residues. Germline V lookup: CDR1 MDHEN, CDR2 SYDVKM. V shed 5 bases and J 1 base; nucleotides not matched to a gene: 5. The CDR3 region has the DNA TGTGCCAGCAGTCACAGGGGGTTGGGCACAGATACGCAGTATTTT. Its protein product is CASSHRGLGTDTQYF.

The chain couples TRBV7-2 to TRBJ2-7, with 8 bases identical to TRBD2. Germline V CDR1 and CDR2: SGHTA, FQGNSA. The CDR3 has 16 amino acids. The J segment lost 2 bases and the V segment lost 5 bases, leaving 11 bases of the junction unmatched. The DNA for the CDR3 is TGTGCCAGCAGCCTAATCGCGTCGGGAGGGCCCTACGAGCAGTACTTC. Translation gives CASSLIASGGPYEQYF.

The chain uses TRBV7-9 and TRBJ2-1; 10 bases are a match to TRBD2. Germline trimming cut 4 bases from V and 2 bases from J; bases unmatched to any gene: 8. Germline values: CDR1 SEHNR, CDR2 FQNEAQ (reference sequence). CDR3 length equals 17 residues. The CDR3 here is CASSSPIAGGPYNEQFF. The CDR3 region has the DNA TGTGCCAGCAGCTCCCCCATAGCGGGGGGTCCCTACAATGAGCAGTTCTTC.

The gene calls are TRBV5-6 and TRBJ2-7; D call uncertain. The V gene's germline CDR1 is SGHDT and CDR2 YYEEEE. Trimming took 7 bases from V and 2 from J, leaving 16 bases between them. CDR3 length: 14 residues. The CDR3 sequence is CASGLGPGTYEQYF. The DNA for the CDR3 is TGTGCCAGCGGTCTAGGTCCCGGTACCTACGAGCAGTACTTC.

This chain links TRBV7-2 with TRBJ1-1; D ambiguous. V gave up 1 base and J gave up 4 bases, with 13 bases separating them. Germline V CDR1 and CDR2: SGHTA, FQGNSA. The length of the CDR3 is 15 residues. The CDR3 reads CASSLVGWGGTEAFF. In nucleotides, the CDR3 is TGTGCCAGCAGCTTAGTAGGTTGGGGAGGCACTGAAGCTTTCTTT.

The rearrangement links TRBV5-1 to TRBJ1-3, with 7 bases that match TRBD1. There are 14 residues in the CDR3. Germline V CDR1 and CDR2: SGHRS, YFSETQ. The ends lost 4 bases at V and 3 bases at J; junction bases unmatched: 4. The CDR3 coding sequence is TGCGCCAGCAGCCGGAACAGGGGTGGAAACACCATATATTTT. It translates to CASSRNRGGNTIYF.

CDR3: CASSVATGTSGTQETQYF. The CDR3 region has the DNA TGTGCCAGCAGCGTAGCCACGGGGACTAGCGGGACCCAAGAGACCCAGTACTTC. The chain uses TRBV9 and TRBJ2-5, with 13 bases matching TRBD2. Trimming took 0 bases from V and 1 from J; bases not matched to a gene: 6. The CDR3 contains 18 residues. Germline loops: CDR1 SGDLS, CDR2 YYNGEE.

This CDR3 is CASSRQGAGYNEQFF. DNA of the CDR3: TGTGCCAGCAGCCGACAGGGGGCTGGCTACAATGAGCAGTTCTTC. The chain recombines TRBV11-1 with TRBJ2-1; 10 nucleotides line up with TRBD1. The CDR3 runs 15 residues. CDR1 and CDR2 from the germline V gene are SGHAT and FQDESV (reference sequence). Trimming took 5 bases from V and 3 from J; bases not matched to a gene: 4.

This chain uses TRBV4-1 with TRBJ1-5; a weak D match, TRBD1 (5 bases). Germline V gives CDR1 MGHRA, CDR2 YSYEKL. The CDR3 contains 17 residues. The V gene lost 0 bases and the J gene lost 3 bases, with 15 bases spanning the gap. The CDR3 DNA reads TGCGCCAGCAGCCAAGACAGGGAGGAAATCGACAATCAGCCCCAGCATTTT. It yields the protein CASSQDREEIDNQPQHF.

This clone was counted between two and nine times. Here the CDR3 reads CATSSEVLSYNEQFF. As DNA, the CDR3 is TGTGCCACCAGCTCGGAGGTGCTTTCCTACAATGAGCAGTTCTTC. This rearrangement joins TRBV15 to TRBJ2-1, with TRBD2 as a possible D gene (5 bases). V was trimmed by 5 bases and J by 1 base, leaving 12 bases between them. CDR1 is LNHNV and CDR2 is YYDKDF in the germline V gene (reference sequence). The CDR3 sequence is 15 residues long.

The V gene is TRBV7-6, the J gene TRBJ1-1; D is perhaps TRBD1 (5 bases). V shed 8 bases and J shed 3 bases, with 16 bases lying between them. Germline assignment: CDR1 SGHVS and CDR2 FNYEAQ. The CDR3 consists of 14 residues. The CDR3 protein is CASSPGGIDTEAFF. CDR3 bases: TGTGCCAGCTCCCCGGGGGGGATCGACACTGAAGCTTTCTTT.

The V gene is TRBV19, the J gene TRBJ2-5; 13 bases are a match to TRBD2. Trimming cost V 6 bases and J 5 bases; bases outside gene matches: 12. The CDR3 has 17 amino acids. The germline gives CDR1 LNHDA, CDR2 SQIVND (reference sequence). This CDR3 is CASSPTRTSGRRETQYF. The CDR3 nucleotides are TGTGCCAGTAGCCCCACCAGGACTAGCGGGAGAAGGGAGACCCAGTACTTC.

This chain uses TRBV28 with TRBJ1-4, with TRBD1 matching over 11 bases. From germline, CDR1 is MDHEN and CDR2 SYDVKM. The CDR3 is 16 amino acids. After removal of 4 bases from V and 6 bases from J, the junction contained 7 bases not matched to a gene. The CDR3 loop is CASSSGGQGEDEKLFF. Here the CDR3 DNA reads TGTGCCAGCAGTTCGGGGGGACAGGGGGAGGATGAAAAACTGTTTTTT.

CDR3 nucleotides: TGTGCCAGCAGCCAAACAGGGAGCTCCTATAATTCACCCCTCCACTTT. This sequence encodes CASSQTGSSYNSPLHF. The chain couples TRBV4-2 to TRBJ1-6; tentatively, D is TRBD1 (6 bases). This CDR3 spans 16 amino acids. CDR1 LGHNA and CDR2 YNFKEQ come from the germline V gene. V was shortened by 2 bases and J by 0 bases, with 8 bases between the two germline ends.

CDR3 sequence: CASSYGASRSNQPQHF. CDR3 bases: TGTGCCAGCAGTTACGGGGCTTCGAGGAGCAATCAGCCCCAGCATTTT. The chain couples TRBV6-8 to TRBJ1-5; tentatively, D is TRBD1 (5 bases). The germline CDR1 and CDR2 sequences are MNHGY and SAAAGT. CDR3 length equals 16 residues. V lost 2 bases and J lost 1, with 12 bases in between.

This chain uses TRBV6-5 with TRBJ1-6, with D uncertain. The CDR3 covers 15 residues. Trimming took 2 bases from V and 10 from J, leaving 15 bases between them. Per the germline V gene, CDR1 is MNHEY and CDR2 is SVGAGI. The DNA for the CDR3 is TGTGCCAGCAGTTACACCGGACTCTGGGAATCACCCCTCCACTTT. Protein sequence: CASSYTGLWESPLHF.

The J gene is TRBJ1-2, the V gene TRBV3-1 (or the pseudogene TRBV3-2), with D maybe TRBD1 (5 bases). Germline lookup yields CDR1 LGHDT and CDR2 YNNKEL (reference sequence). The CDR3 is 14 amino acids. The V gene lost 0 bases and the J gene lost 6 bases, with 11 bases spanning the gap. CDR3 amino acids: CASSQDHGAHGYTF. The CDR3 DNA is TGTGCCAGCAGCCAAGATCATGGGGCGCATGGCTACACCTTC.

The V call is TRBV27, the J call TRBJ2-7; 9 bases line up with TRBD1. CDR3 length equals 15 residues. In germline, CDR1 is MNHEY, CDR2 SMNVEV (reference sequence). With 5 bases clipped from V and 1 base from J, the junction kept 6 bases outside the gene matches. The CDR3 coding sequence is TGTGCCAGCAGTATCTCGGGACAGGGATCCTACGAGCAGTACTTC. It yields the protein CASSISGQGSYEQYF.